This TCR beta chain was observed in a study of cytomegalovirus exposure and HLA in healthy donors (dated by TCRdb to the late 2010s). Looking at the study overall: An earlier analysis of about 530 of the donors reported over 250 Gb of sequence data and approximately 120 million unique TCR beta sequences obtained from around 170 million T cells. About 330 gigabases of sequencing data and 75 million to 85 million unique TCR sequences made up an early release that covered nearly 650 HLA-typed donors. The genetic ancestry cluster associated with self-reported Caucasian donors included 80% to 90% of the roughly 400 genotyped donors. The study aimed to test whether cataloging public T cell receptors could reveal signatures of past pathogen exposure. Using immunosequencing, the study profiled T cell repertoires from some 670 subjects and related those repertoires to cytomegalovirus serostatus. Besides the first cohort of approximately 670 subjects, a separate validation cohort made up of over a hundred different subjects was used. The study combined high-throughput TCR immunosequencing, statistical association of individual TCRs with disease status, and machine learning to predict cytomegalovirus infection status. A later analysis re-analyzed previously published TCR beta repertoires from roughly 690 donors and added high-resolution HLA genotyping to study TCR occurrence patterns. The later analysis used no new phenotypic data to find candidate immune exposures, relying instead on TCR beta sequences and their occurrence across donors. In an earlier analysis of a few hundred of the donors, high-throughput TCR beta sequencing was used to judge whether each TCR beta V gene segment behaved as functional or pseudogenic. Alongside the repertoire data, information on donor age, sex, ethnicity and CMV serostatus was compiled. A later genetic analysis took genome-wide SNP genotypes for about three fifths of the 666 donors and used that subset as a discovery cohort. Every repertoire in the discovery cohort had been generated on one and the same sequencing platform. HLA typing included class I and class II loci at four-digit resolution. The number of donors typed differed by locus, with roughly 629-640 for A, B, C, DRB1 and DQB1, roughly 550 for DQA1, 600 to 610 for DPA1, and 472 for DPB1. Four to six DR-DQ haplotypes were handled as single units for association and clustering, since linkage in the cohort was strong. Among about 400 genotyped donors of the cohort, an average of around 250,000 unique TCR beta nucleotide sequences was sequenced per donor, of which roughly 17% were non-productive.

The full study reports these points: Only TCR beta chains were sequenced in this cohort, and the absence of alpha or paired-chain data limited detectable features. A further reported finding was that TCR beta sequences accurately predicted the HLA-A and HLA-B alleles for most subjects in the first cohort. Broadly in line with IMGT annotations, most TCR beta V segments showed up in productive rearrangements about 90% or about 30% of the time in an earlier analysis of 587 of the donors. In a later analysis, the rate of TCR association differed among HLA loci, with DRB1 alleles having the most associated TCRs and HLA-C alleles having the fewest. A cluster of highly shared sequence variants was judged likely to be a technical artifact of the sequencing pipeline. In vitro tests confirmed that a few of the cytomegalovirus-associated TCR beta chains recognize cytomegalovirus antigens. In a later analysis, most CMV-associated TCR beta chains were found to appear HLA-restricted, with HLA associations seemingly driven largely by CMV exposure. A later genetic analysis associated a missense DCLRE1C variant with V-gene and J-gene trimming of TCR beta chains, and an independent cohort replicated the association. A later analysis found that HLA-associated TCR beta chains were more clonally expanded and had lower generation probabilities than equally common non-associated chains. Cytomegalovirus status was reported to be diagnosed by the classifier with high specificity and sensitivity in both the original and validation cohorts. In a later genetic analysis, fewer N-insertions in productive TCRs were reported among donors in an Asian-associated ancestry cluster than the roughly 640-donor mean. Linkage disequilibrium might explain the correlated functional status among segregating V segments, but an unknown experimental factor could not be excluded. In the study, 150 to 200 TCR beta chains were listed as associated with cytomegalovirus. Most TCR sequences were observed very rarely across donors, whereas some public TCRs were present in many individuals. Over 15 rarely observed V segments, including chromosome 9 orphons, were excluded from the earlier analysis of approximately 500 of the donors because counts were too low. When HLA alleles, especially DR and DQ, strongly co-occurred, attributing TCR associations to individual alleles was difficult. Some IMGT-functional V segments, including TRBV6-2 and TRBV6-3, could not be told apart with the 87-base-pair reads, so those segments were excluded. Specific HLA alleles were associated with 15,000 to 20,000 TCR beta sequences at a false discovery rate of 0.05 in a later analysis. The presence/absence analyses assumed that sequencing depth was roughly uniform across donors, and that assumption may not be true. The only immune exposure information available for the cohort was CMV serostatus. Because some donors lacked HLA typing at each locus, the association tests relied only on the typed subset. The authors suggested that the approach could potentially be extended to other disease states and immunological phenotypes. In a later analysis, several top co-occurrence clusters were reported to appear linked to parvovirus B19, influenza, CMV and Epstein-Barr virus.

About this clone: Its antigen has not been determined. No per-base quality is available; no much larger clone lies one base away.

The cohort comprised some 680 healthy bone marrow donors. Cohort members were all nominally healthy when sampled, although unrecorded immune exposures were likely present. The donor tested CMV seronegative, placing the donor among the 350 or so seronegative members of the cohort. Each donor provided a peripheral blood sample, and peripheral blood mononuclear cells were used for TCR beta sequencing. Genomic DNA was extracted from the blood cell samples with the Qiagen DNeasy Blood Extraction Kit. The CDR3 has 14 amino acids, counting the end cysteine and phenylalanine. Just the 42-base CDR3 DNA is kept, in frame starting at base 1. Looking up the germline V gene yields CDR1 MGHDK and CDR2 SYGVNS. Germline trimming amounts to 6 bases on V and 8 bases on J, with 7 as the count of junction bases outside the gene matches. Libraries were made using the immunoSEQ multiplex PCR assay. The multiplex PCR relied on a mix of 60 forward primers for TCR Vbeta segments and 13 reverse primers for TCR Jbeta segments. The CDR3 region of rearranged TCR beta genes was amplified from genomic DNA by a multiplex PCR assay. The Illumina HiSeq System was used to sequence the amplified TCR beta libraries as 87-base-pair reads. The authors processed their data as follows. A later analysis tallied some 79 million unique TCR beta chains across the approximately 670 repertoires, and around 10 million of those chains were shared by two or more donors. To remove PCR and sequencing errors, raw reads were error-corrected and collapsed into unique sequences using a nearest-neighbor algorithm that merged closely related sequences. To assign V, D and J gene segments, CDR3 sequences were aligned to IMGT reference sequences. Each retained sequence needed at least a six-nucleotide match to both a V gene segment and a J gene segment. Rearrangements were classified as productive when the CDR3 lacked stop codons and remained in frame with V and J, and all other rearrangements were classified as non-productive. CDR3 was defined by IMGT convention, running from the second conserved V-encoded cysteine to the conserved J-encoded phenylalanine. The earlier analysis of 500 to 650 of the donors excluded any sequence lacking an unambiguous match to a single V gene segment. In an earlier analysis of around 600 of the donors, V segments were called functional above 56.7% productive rearrangements and were called segregating when the between-donor standard deviation exceeded 5%. A statistical classification framework was developed to diagnose cytomegalovirus status using the catalog of TCR beta chain sequences. In a later analysis, V and J genes were assigned by comparing TCR nucleotide sequences against IMGT/GENE-DB human TR gene sequences. In a later analysis, CDR3 sequences and most-parsimonious VDJ recombination scenarios were assigned using the TCRdist pipeline. In a later analysis, each TCR beta chain was defined by its CDR3 amino acid sequence together with its V-gene family, and reads without a unique V-gene family were excluded. A later analysis removed 592 highly shared, low-generation-probability nucleotide sequences to deal with suspected cross-contamination and a sequencing artifact. A later analysis calculated a clonal expansion index for each public chain from normalized within-repertoire ranks of inferred template counts. A later analysis computed generation probabilities with a VDJ recombination model fitted to out-of-frame rearrangements, and checked the results against IGoR. In a later analysis, hypergeometric tests were used to score TCR-TCR, TCR-HLA and TCR-CMV co-occurrence, with a repertoire-size bias correction applied to TCR pairs. A later analysis estimated false discovery rates by permuting HLA or CMV assignments 20 times. A later analysis grouped co-occurring TCRs with DBSCAN, adding TCRdist sequence similarity when clustering within HLA-allele-positive subsets. Co-occurrence clustering excluded repertoires with fewer than 30,000 or more than 120,000 public chains, plus five with anomalous nucleotide sharing. TCRdb limited this immuneACCESS table to in-frame rearrangements with V and J called. A share of clones is missing; checked studies link under half to unresolved V genes, and the rest is unexplained. V and J calls and clone size follow that table, whereas D and trimming were derived from the DNA. The sample data list about 94,000 clones, and nearly 80% of these were observed just once. The ten largest clones capture 3% to 4% of the sample.

This clonotype was sampled from a woman between 40 and 50 years old in good health and CMV-seronegative. The chain was built from TRBV25-1 and TRBJ1-6, with TRBD1 matching 7 junction bases. Material: PBMCs. The CDR3 corresponds to CASRETGYYSPLHF. The nucleotide sequence reads as follows: TGTGCCAGCAGGGAGACAGGGTATTATTCACCCCTCCACTTT.